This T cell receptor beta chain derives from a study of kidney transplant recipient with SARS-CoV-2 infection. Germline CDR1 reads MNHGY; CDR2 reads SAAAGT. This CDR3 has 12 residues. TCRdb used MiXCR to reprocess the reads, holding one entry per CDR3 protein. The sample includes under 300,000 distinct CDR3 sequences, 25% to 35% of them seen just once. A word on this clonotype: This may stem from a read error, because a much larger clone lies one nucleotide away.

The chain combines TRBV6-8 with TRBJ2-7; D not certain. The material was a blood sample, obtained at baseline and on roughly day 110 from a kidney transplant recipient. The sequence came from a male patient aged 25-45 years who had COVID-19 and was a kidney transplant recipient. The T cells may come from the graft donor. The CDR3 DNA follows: TGTGCCAACAGTCCCCTCGGCGCCGAGCAGTACTTC. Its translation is CANSPLGAEQYF.